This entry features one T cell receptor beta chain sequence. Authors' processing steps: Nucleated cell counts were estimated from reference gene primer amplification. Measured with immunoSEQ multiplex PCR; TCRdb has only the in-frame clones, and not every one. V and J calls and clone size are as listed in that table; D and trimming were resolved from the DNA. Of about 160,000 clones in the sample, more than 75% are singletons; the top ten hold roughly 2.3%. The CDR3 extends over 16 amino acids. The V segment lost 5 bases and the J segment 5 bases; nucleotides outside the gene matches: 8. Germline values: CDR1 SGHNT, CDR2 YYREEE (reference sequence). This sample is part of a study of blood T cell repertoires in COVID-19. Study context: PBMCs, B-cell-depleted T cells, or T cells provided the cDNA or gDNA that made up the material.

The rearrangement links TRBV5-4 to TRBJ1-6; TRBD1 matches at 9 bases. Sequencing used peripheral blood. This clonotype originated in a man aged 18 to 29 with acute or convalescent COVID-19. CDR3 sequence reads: CASSYRGPSNNSPLHF. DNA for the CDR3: TGTGCCAGCAGTTACAGGGGGCCATCAAATAATTCACCCCTCCACTTT.